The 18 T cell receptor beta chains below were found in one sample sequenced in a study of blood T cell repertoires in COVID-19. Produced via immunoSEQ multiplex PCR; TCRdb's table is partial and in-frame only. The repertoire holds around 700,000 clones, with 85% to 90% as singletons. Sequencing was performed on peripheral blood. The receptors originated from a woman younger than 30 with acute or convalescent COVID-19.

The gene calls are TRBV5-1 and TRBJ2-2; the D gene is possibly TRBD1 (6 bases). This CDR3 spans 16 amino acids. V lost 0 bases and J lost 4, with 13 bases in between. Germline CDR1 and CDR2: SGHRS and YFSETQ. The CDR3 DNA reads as TGCGCCAGCAGCTTGGAGGGGGACACCATCACCGGGGAGCTGTTTTTT. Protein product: CASSLEGDTITGELFF. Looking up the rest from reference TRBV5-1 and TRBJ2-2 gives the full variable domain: KAGVTQTPRYLIKTRGQQVTLSCSPISGHRSVSWYQQTPGQGLQFLFEYFSETQRNKGNFPGRFSGRQFSNSRSEMNVSTLELGDSALYLCASSLEGDTITGELFFGEGSRLTVL.

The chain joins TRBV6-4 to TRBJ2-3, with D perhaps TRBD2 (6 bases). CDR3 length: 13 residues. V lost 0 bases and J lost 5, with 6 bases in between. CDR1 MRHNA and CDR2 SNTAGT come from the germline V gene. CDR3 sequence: CASSDSEGDTQYF. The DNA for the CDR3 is TGTGCCAGCAGTGACTCGGAGGGAGATACGCAGTATTTT.

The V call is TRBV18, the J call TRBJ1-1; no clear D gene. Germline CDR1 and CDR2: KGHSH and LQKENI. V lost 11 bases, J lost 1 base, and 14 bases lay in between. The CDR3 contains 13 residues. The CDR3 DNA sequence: TGTGCCTCGAGGGAGAAGGGGAACACTGAAGCTTTCTTT. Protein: CASREKGNTEAFF.

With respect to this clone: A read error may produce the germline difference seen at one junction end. The CDR3 DNA follows: TGCGCAAGTAGAGTAGGGGATGGCTACACCTTC. Residues: CASRVGDGYTF. The V gene is TRBV19, the J gene TRBJ1-2, with a weak D call TRBD1 (5 bases). The CDR3 is made up of 11 amino acids. The germline gives CDR1 LNHDA, CDR2 SQIVND (reference sequence).

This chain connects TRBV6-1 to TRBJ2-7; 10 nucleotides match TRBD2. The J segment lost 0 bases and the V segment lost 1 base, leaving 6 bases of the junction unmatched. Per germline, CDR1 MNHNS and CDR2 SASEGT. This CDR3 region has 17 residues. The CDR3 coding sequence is TGTGCCAGCAGTGAAGGGGTTGGACTAGCGGTCTCCTACGAGCAGTACTTC. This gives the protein CASSEGVGLAVSYEQYF.

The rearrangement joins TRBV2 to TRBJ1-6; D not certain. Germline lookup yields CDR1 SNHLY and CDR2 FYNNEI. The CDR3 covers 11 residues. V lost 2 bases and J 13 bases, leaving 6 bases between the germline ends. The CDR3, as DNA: TGTGCCAGCAGTGAAATACAGCCCCTCCACTTT. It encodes CASSEIQPLHF.

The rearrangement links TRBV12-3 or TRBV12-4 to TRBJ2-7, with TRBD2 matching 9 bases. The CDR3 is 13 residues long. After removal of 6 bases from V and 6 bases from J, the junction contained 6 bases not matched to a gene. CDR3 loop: CASRVAGDIEQYF. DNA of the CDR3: TGTGCCAGCAGAGTAGCGGGGGACATCGAGCAGTACTTC.

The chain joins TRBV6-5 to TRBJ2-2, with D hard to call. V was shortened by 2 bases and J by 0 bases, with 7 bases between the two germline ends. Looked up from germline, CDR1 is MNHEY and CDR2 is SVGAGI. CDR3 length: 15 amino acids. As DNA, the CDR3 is TGTGCCAGCAGTTACCTACCGGCGAACACCGGGGAGCTGTTTTTT. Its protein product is CASSYLPANTGELFF.

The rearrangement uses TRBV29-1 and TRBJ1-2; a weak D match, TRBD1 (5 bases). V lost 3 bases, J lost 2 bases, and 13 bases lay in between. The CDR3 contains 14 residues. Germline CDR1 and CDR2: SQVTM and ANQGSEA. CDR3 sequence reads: CSVDRARTNYGYTF. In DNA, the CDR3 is TGCAGCGTTGACAGGGCAAGAACCAACTATGGCTACACCTTC.

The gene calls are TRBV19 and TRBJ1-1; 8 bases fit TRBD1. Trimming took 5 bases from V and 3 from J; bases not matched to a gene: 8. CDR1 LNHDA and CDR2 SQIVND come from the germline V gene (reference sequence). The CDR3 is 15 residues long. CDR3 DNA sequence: TGTGCCAGTAGTCCGGCCGGGACAGGTGACACTGAAGCTTTCTTT. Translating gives CASSPAGTGDTEAFF.

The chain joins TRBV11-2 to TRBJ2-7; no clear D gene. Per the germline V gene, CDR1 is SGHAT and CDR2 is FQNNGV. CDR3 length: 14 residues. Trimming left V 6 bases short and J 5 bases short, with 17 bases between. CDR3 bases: TGTGCCAGCAGAATAGATCTACAGACCCACGAGCAGTACTTC. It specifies CASRIDLQTHEQYF.

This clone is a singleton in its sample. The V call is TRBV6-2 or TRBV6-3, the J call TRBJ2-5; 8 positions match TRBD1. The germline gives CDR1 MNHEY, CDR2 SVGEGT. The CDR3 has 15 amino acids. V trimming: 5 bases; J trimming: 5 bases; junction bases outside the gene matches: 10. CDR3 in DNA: TGTGCCAGCAGTCTCCGGACAGGGTTTGGGGAGACCCAGTACTTC. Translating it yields CASSLRTGFGETQYF.

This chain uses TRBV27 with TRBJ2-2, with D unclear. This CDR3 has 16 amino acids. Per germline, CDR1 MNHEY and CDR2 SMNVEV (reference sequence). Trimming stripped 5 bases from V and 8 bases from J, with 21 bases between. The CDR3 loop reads CASSARRAPGLGELFF. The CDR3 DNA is TGTGCCAGCAGTGCACGCCGAGCGCCTGGGTTGGGGGAGCTGTTTTTT.

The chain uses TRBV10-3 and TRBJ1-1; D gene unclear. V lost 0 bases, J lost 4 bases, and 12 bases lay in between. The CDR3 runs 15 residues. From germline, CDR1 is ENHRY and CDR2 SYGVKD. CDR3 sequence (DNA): TGTGCCATCAGTGAGTCGGAGGCCCTGGGCACTGAAGCTTTCTTT. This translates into CAISESEALGTEAFF.

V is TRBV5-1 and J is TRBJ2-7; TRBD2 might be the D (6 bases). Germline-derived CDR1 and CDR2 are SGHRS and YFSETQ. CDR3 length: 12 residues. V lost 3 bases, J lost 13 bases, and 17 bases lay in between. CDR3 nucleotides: TGCGCCAGCAGCTGGGACTTCAGGATTAACTACTTC. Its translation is CASSWDFRINYF.

The chain's CDR3 is CAWSGTHDQPQHF. The CDR3 region has the DNA TGTGCCTGGAGTGGGACACATGATCAGCCCCAGCATTTT. V usage is TRBV30 and J usage is TRBJ1-5, with TRBD1 as a possible D gene (5 bases). Germline V gene sequence: CDR1 GTSNPN, CDR2 SVGIG (reference sequence). The CDR3 loop spans 13 amino acids. V was shortened by 1 base and J by 5 bases, with 9 bases between the two germline ends.

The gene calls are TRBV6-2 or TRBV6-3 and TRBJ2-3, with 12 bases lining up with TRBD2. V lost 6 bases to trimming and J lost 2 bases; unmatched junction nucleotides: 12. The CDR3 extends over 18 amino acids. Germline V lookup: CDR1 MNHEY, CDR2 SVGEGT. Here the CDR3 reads CASSYTSGGPFYTDTQYF. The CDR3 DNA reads TGTGCCAGCAGCTATACTAGCGGGGGGCCGTTTTACACAGATACGCAGTATTTT.

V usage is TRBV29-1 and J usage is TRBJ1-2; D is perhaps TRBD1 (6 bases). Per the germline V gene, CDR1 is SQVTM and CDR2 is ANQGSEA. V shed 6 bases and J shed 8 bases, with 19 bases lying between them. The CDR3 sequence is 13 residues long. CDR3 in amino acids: CSVLTGFTRGYTF. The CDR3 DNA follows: TGCAGCGTCCTGACAGGCTTCACGCGGGGCTACACCTTC.